This T cell receptor beta chain was sequenced during a study of T cell changes during pregnancy in multiple sclerosis. The CDR3 loop spans 15 amino acids. Per the germline V gene, CDR1 is MNHNS and CDR2 is SASEGT. Trimming left V 2 bases short and J 2 bases short, with 12 bases between. Using immunoSEQ multiplex PCR, the repertoire was profiled, and TCRdb retains in-frame clones only, with some absent. This sample has about 80,000 clones, with 92% found just once. The sample consisted of peripheral blood, taken before pregnancy. The V call is TRBV6-1, the J call TRBJ2-5, with a weak D call TRBD2 (6 bases). The sequence was collected from a female donor with multiple sclerosis, enrolled in a pregnancy study. CDR3 DNA sequence: TGTGCCAGCAGTGAATTCGAACTAGCTCAAGAGACCCAGTACTTC. Translated: CASSEFELAQETQYF.